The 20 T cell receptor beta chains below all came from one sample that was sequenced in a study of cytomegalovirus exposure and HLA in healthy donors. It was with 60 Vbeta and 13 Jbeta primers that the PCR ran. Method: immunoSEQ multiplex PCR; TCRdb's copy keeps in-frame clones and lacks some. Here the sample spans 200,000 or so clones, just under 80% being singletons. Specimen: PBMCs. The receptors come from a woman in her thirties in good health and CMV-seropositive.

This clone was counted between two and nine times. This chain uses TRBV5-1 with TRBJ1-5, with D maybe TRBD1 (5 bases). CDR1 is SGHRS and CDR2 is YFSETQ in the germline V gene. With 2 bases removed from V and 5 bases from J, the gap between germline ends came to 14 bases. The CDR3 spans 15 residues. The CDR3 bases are TGCGCCAGCAGCTTCGGAGGAGGAGGGGATCAGCCCCAGCATTTT. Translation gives CASSFGGGGDQPQHF.

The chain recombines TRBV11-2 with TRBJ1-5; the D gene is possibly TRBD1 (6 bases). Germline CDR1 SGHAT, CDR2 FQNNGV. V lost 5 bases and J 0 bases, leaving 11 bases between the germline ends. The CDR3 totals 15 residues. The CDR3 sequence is CASSARGYSNQPQHF. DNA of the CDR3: TGTGCCAGCAGCGCCAGGGGTTATAGCAATCAGCCCCAGCATTTT.

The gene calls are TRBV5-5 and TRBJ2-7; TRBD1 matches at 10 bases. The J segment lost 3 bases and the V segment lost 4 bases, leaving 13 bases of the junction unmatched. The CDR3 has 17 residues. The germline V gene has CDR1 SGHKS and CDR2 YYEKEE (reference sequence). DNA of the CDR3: TGTGCCAGCAGCGGGGACAGGGGAGTCTCCTGGATCTACGAGCAGTACTTC. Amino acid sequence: CASSGDRGVSWIYEQYF.

As DNA, the CDR3 is TGTGCCAGCAGCGAAGCAGGGGCCCATTCACCCCTCCACTTT. Its translation: CASSEAGAHSPLHF. This rearrangement joins TRBV21-1 to TRBJ1-6; the table gives TRBD1 as D, unverified against the DNA. TRBV21-1 has pseudogene status. This CDR3 comprises 14 residues.

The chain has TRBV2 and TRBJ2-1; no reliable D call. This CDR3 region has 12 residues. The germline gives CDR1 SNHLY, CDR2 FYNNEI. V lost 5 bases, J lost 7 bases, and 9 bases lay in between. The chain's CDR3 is CASSLPRNEQFF. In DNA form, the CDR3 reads TGTGCCAGCAGTCTGCCGCGGAATGAGCAGTTCTTC.

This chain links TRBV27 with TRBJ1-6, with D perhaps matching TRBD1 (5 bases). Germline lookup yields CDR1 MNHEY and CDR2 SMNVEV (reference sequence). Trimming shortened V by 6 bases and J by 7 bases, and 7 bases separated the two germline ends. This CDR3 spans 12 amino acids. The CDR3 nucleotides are TGTGCCAGCAGCTACAGGAATTCACCCCTCCACTTT. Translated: CASSYRNSPLHF.

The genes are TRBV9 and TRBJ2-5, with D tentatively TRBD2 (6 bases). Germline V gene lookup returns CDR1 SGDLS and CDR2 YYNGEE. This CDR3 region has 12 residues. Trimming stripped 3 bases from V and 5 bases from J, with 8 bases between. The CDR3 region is CASSGGEETQYF. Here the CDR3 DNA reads TGTGCCAGCAGCGGGGGGGAGGAGACCCAGTACTTC.

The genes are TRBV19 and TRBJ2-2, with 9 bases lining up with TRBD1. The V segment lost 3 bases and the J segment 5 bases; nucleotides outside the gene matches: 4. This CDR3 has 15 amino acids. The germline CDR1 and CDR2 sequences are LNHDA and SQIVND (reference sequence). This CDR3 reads CASSMGTGRTGELFF. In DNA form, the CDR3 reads TGTGCCAGTAGTATGGGGACAGGGCGGACCGGGGAGCTGTTTTTT.

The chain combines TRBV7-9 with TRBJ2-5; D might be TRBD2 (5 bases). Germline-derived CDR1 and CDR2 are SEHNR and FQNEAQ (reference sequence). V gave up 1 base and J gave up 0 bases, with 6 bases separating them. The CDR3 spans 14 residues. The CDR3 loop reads CASSLGGYQETQYF. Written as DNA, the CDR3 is TGTGCCAGCAGCTTAGGCGGGTACCAAGAGACCCAGTACTTC.

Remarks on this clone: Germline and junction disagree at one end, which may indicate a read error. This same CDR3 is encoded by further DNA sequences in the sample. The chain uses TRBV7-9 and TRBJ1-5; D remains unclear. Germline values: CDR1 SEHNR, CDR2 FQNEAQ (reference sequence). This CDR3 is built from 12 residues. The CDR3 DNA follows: TGTGCCAGCAGCGAGGCGGGTCAGCCCCAGCACTTT. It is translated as CASSEAGQPQHF.

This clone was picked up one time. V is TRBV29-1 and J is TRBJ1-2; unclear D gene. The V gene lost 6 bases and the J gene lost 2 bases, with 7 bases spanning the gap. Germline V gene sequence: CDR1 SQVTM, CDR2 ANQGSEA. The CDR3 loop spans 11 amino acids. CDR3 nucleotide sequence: TGCAGCGTCCGAGGAAACTATGGCTACACCTTC. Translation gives CSVRGNYGYTF.

CDR3 in amino acids: CASSLAVGATGNTIYF. The CDR3 DNA reads as TGTGCCAGCAGCTTGGCCGTGGGGGCAACTGGAAACACCATATATTTT. V and J are TRBV7-2 and TRBJ1-3; a possible D gene is TRBD1 (6 bases). The germline V gene encodes CDR1 SGHTA and CDR2 FQGNSA. This CDR3 is built from 16 residues. V lost 3 bases to trimming and J lost 2 bases, with 14 bases between them.

This CDR3 is CASSLVLTGAPRNEKLFF. The CDR3 nucleotides read TGTGCCAGCAGCTTGGTTCTGACAGGGGCGCCTCGTAATGAAAAACTGTTTTTT. The V call is TRBV5-8, the J call TRBJ1-4, with TRBD1 matching 8 bases. The germline CDR1 and CDR2 sequences are SGHTS and YDEGEE. This CDR3 is built from 18 residues. V lost 0 bases and J lost 4; bases outside the gene matches: 11.

The CDR3: CASSLVTGDNTEAFF. The CDR3, as DNA: TGTGCCAGCAGCTTGGTCACCGGGGACAATACTGAAGCTTTCTTT. The chain recombines TRBV5-6 with TRBJ1-1; a possible D gene is TRBD1 (6 bases). CDR3 length: 15 residues. Germline CDR1 and CDR2: SGHDT and YYEEEE. Trimming pared 0 bases from V and 5 bases from J, leaving 14 bases between. Full variable domain (rest looked up from reference TRBV5-6 and TRBJ1-1): DAGVTQSPTHLIKTRGQQVTLRCSPKSGHDTVSWYQQALGQGPQFIFQYYEEEERQRGNFPDRFSGHQFPNYSSELNVNALLLGDSALYLCASSLVTGDNTEAFFGQGTRLTVV.

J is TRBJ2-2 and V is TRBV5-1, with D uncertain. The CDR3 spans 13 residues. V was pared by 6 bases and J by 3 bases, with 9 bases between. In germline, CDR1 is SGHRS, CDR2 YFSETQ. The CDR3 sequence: CASTSTDTGELFF. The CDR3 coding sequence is TGCGCCAGCACCTCCACAGACACCGGGGAGCTGTTTTTT.

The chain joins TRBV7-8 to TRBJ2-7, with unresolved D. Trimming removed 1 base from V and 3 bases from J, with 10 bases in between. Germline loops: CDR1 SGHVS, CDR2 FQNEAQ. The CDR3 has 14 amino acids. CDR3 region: CASSLGHRNYEQYF. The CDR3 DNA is TGTGCCAGCAGCTTAGGGCACAGAAACTACGAGCAGTACTTC.

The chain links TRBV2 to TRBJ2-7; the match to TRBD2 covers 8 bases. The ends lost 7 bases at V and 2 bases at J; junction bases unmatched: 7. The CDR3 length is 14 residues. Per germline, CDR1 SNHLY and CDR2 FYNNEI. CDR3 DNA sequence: TGTGCCAGCATGCGCTTAGCGGGGACCTACGAGCAGTACTTC. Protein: CASMRLAGTYEQYF.

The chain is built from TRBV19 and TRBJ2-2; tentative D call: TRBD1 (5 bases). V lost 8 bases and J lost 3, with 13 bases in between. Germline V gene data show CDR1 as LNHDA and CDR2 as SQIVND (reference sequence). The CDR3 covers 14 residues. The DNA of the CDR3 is TGTGCCAGTTCTTTGGGGCCGCACACCGGGGAGCTGTTTTTT. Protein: CASSLGPHTGELFF.

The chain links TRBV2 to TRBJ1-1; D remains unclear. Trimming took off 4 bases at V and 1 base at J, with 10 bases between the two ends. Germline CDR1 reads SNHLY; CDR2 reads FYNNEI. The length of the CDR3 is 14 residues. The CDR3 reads CASSVRSENTEAFF. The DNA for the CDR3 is TGTGCCAGCAGTGTAAGATCAGAGAACACTGAAGCTTTCTTT.

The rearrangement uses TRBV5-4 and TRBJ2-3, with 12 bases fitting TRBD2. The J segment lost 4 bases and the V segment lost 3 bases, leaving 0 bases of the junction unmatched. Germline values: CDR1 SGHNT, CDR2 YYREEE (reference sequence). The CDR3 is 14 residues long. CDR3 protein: CASSWTSGADTQYF. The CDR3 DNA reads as TGTGCCAGCAGCTGGACTAGCGGGGCAGATACGCAGTATTTT. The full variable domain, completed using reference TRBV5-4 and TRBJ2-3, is ETGVTQSPTHLIKTRGQQVTLRCSSQSGHNTVSWYQQALGQGPQFIFQYYREEENGRGNFPPRFSGLQFPNYSSELNVNALELDDSALYLCASSWTSGADTQYFGPGTRLTVL.